This T cell receptor beta chain was retrieved from a study of early T cells in non-severe SARS-CoV-2 infection. About the study: Chains were not paired, and sequencing was done on bulk RNA from unsorted whole blood. Broader study findings: Comparison of clonotypes with VDJdb favored anti-spike CD8 responses while missing private and CD4 specificities.

This clonotype was counted ten times or more. What it binds is unknown. In germline, CDR1 is WNHNN, CDR2 SYGVQD (reference sequence). The CDR3 contains 15 residues. The ends were cut back, 0 bases at V and 0 bases at J, with 7 bases in the middle. Individual cDNA molecules were tagged with unique molecular identifiers, the study reported. One entry per CDR3 protein results from TCRdb running MiXCR on the 5' RACE reads. Among around 19,000 distinct CDR3 sequences listed, about 4.9% were seen once. The sequence came from an adult who was a healthcare worker with PCR-confirmed SARS-CoV-2 infection or an uninfected control (not recorded which). Sequenced: whole blood. This chain connects TRBV10-1 to TRBJ2-3; D uncertain. CDR3 region: CASSESSGSTDTQYF. The CDR3 DNA sequence: TGCGCCAGCAGTGAGTCGAGTGGAAGCACAGATACGCAGTATTTT.